These 21 T cell receptor beta chains share one sample of origin, sequenced in a study of technical replicates of blood from a few donors (TCRdb year 2017). Receptor amplification or capture employed the immunoSEQ multiplex PCR assay. Imported from immuneACCESS, the table was reduced by TCRdb to in-frame sequences with V and J called. These copies leave out some clones; in studies compared against another copy, an unresolved V gene accounts for under half, and the cause of the remainder is not known. The sample table records approximately 99,000 clones; around 95% of these occur just once. The ten most abundant clones make up around 0.21% of the sample. Input material: T cells isolated from PBMCs. Source of these receptors: a human donor in good health.

The CDR3: CASSEMASTDTQYF. The CDR3 bases are TGTGCCAGCAGTGAAATGGCCAGCACAGATACGCAGTATTTT. The chain is built from TRBV6-1 and TRBJ2-3; no clear D gene. The CDR3 sequence is 14 residues long. The V end was cut by 2 bases, the J end by 0 bases, with 6 bases between. The germline CDR1 and CDR2 sequences are MNHNS and SASEGT.

The rearrangement uses TRBV6-5 and TRBJ1-5; weak D call: TRBD1 (5 bases). CDR3 length equals 14 residues. Per the germline V gene, CDR1 is MNHEY and CDR2 is SVGAGI. V lost 5 bases and J 5 bases, leaving 13 bases between the germline ends. In nucleotides, the CDR3 is TGTGCCAGCAGTACCAGGGTTCTCCATCAGCCCCAGCATTTT. It yields the protein CASSTRVLHQPQHF.

This sequence joins TRBV10-3 and TRBJ2-1, with 15 positions matching TRBD2. V was clipped by 3 bases and J by 8 bases; unmatched bases: 11. CDR3 size: 18 residues. Germline CDR1 ENHRY, CDR2 SYGVKD. CDR3 protein: CAISDGLAGGVISDEQFF. Here the CDR3 DNA reads TGTGCCATCAGTGATGGACTAGCGGGGGGGGTAATCAGCGATGAGCAGTTCTTC.

The chain links TRBV28 to TRBJ1-1, with 7 bases matching TRBD1. The CDR3 spans 17 residues. V was clipped by 4 bases and J by 0 bases; unmatched bases: 11. From germline, CDR1 is MDHEN and CDR2 SYDVKM. Here the CDR3 reads CASSSAGQALLNTEAFF. The CDR3 nucleotides are TGTGCCAGCAGTTCTGCTGGACAGGCGCTATTGAACACTGAAGCTTTCTTT.

This clone has a single count. The chain carries TRBV5-1 and TRBJ2-3; D ambiguous. Germline CDR1 SGHRS, CDR2 YFSETQ. Trimming took off 4 bases at V and 1 base at J, with 13 bases between the two ends. CDR3 length: 15 amino acids. CDR3 amino acids: CASSLIAFGTDTQYF. Written as DNA, the CDR3 is TGCGCCAGCAGCCTGATAGCTTTCGGCACAGATACGCAGTATTTT.

The J gene is TRBJ2-7, the V gene TRBV7-6; 7 bases line up with TRBD1. V gave up 6 bases and J gave up 7 bases; unmatched junction bases: 15. CDR3 length equals 15 residues. Germline-derived CDR1 and CDR2 are SGHVS and FNYEAQ. The CDR3 loop reads CASRPRWDSPKEQYF. DNA of the CDR3: TGTGCCAGCAGGCCCAGATGGGACAGTCCTAAAGAGCAGTACTTC.

The rearrangement links TRBV6-6 to TRBJ2-1; TRBD1 agrees at 9 bases. Germline CDR1 reads MNHNY; CDR2 reads SVGAGI (reference sequence). V gave up 4 bases and J gave up 8 bases; unmatched junction bases: 12. The CDR3 sequence is 16 residues long. CDR3 in amino acids: CASSLTGQGKSDEQFF. In DNA, the CDR3 is TGTGCCAGCAGTTTAACAGGACAGGGGAAGTCAGATGAGCAGTTCTTC.

This rearrangement joins TRBV4-1 to TRBJ1-2; 7 nucleotides agree with TRBD1. The germline gives CDR1 MGHRA, CDR2 YSYEKL. The CDR3 is made up of 20 amino acids. V lost 2 bases and J lost 0; bases outside the gene matches: 18. DNA for the CDR3: TGCGCCAGCAGCCAACGGCCTCTCCTTAAACGGGACAGCCCTAACTATGGCTACACCTTC. Translated: CASSQRPLLKRDSPNYGYTF.

The J gene is TRBJ2-3, the V gene TRBV10-3; D is possibly TRBD2 (5 bases). Per the germline V gene, CDR1 is ENHRY and CDR2 is SYGVKD. Trimming stripped 6 bases from V and 4 bases from J, with 11 bases between. The CDR3 consists of 13 residues. CDR3 amino acids: CAISWERADTQYF. In DNA form, the CDR3 reads TGTGCCATCAGCTGGGAGAGGGCAGATACGCAGTATTTT.

CDR3 residues: CASTLPSYSNQPQHF. CDR3 DNA: TGTGCCAGCACCCTCCCTAGTTATAGCAATCAGCCCCAGCATTTT. The chain carries TRBV6-4 and TRBJ1-5; D uncertain. Germline V gene sequence: CDR1 MRHNA, CDR2 SNTAGT. This CDR3 has 15 amino acids. Between the trimmed V and J ends, which lost 7 bases and 0 bases, there was a span of 13 bases.

This clone was observed once. V and J are TRBV7-6 and TRBJ2-1; tentatively, D is TRBD2 (5 bases). CDR3 length: 15 amino acids. CDR1 SGHVS and CDR2 FNYEAQ come from the germline V gene. V lost 2 bases and J 3 bases, leaving 11 bases between the germline ends. The DNA of the CDR3 is TGTGCCAGCAGCTTAAAGGGCGGGTTCTACAATGAGCAGTTCTTC. This codes for CASSLKGGFYNEQFF.

In its sample, this clone was seen once. The V and J genes are TRBV9 and TRBJ2-1; TRBD2 is a possible D gene (6 bases). The germline V and J ends were trimmed by 4 bases and 9 bases, with 20 bases remaining between them. The CDR3 is 15 residues long. Germline CDR1 SGDLS, CDR2 YYNGEE. The CDR3 DNA reads as TGTGCCAGCAGCCCACTGACTAGTAGTATCGGTGAGCAGTTCTTC. As protein: CASSPLTSSIGEQFF.

This chain connects TRBV7-2 to TRBJ2-5; D is uncertain. The germline CDR1 and CDR2 sequences are SGHTA and FQGNSA. V was shortened by 5 bases and J by 2 bases, with 18 bases between the two germline ends. The CDR3 totals 16 residues. The CDR3 sequence: CASSPLPGLRQETQYF. DNA of the CDR3: TGTGCCAGCAGCCCCCTGCCAGGTTTGCGACAAGAGACCCAGTACTTC.

V and J are TRBV6-4 and TRBJ2-3; D perhaps matches TRBD2 (6 bases). The CDR3 sequence is 15 residues long. V was pared by 6 bases and J by 0 bases, with 13 bases between. The germline gives CDR1 MRHNA, CDR2 SNTAGT. This CDR3 is CASSDGSLSTDTQYF. CDR3 DNA sequence: TGTGCCAGCAGCGACGGGAGCCTTAGCACAGATACGCAGTATTTT.

In its sample, this clone was seen once. The chain combines TRBV5-5 with TRBJ1-5, with D possibly being TRBD1 (6 bases). Germline assignment: CDR1 SGHKS and CDR2 YYEKEE (reference sequence). The V gene lost 5 bases and the J gene lost 7 bases, with 10 bases spanning the gap. The CDR3 has 12 residues. DNA for the CDR3: TGTGCCAGCAGTTCACAGGGACAGCCCCAGCATTTT. Translating gives CASSSQGQPQHF. Drawing the rest from reference TRBV5-5 and TRBJ1-5, the complete variable domain is DAGVTQSPTHLIKTRGQQVTLRCSPISGHKSVSWYQQVLGQGPQFIFQYYEKEERGRGNFPDRFSARQFPNYSSELNVNALLLGDSALYLCASSSQGQPQHFGDGTRLSIL.

This sequence joins TRBV5-1 and TRBJ1-4; 7 bases fit TRBD1. The germline gives CDR1 SGHRS, CDR2 YFSETQ. J gave up 7 bases and V 4 bases, and 7 bases lay outside the gene matches. The CDR3 has 14 residues. DNA for the CDR3: TGCGCCAGCAGCCTGAGACAGGGCTCTGAAAAACTGTTTTTT. Its protein is CASSLRQGSEKLFF.

V usage is TRBV5-6 and J usage is TRBJ2-1; possibly TRBD1 for D (5 bases). This CDR3 spans 14 amino acids. Germline CDR1 reads SGHDT; CDR2 reads YYEEEE. V was cut by 5 bases and J by 1 base, with 10 bases left in between. The CDR3, as DNA: TGTGCCAGCAGTATTTCAGGGTCCTACAATGAGCAGTTCTTC. It codes for CASSISGSYNEQFF.

The chain couples TRBV19 to TRBJ1-2; TRBD1 agrees at 8 bases. Germline lookup yields CDR1 LNHDA and CDR2 SQIVND (reference sequence). The ends lost 1 base at V and 8 bases at J; junction bases unmatched: 3. The CDR3 contains 13 residues. The CDR3 DNA is TGTGCCAGTAGTATAGGACAGGGGCGCGGCTACACCTTC. Its translation is CASSIGQGRGYTF.

The chain uses TRBV19 and TRBJ1-2, with 7 bases that match TRBD1. CDR1 is LNHDA and CDR2 is SQIVND in the germline V gene (reference sequence). The CDR3 is 14 amino acids. With 3 bases clipped from V and 4 bases from J, the junction kept 5 bases outside the gene matches. The DNA of the CDR3 is TGTGCCAGTAGTATCCCGGGACAGCCCTATGGCTACACCTTC. As protein: CASSIPGQPYGYTF.

The rearrangement joins TRBV10-1 to TRBJ2-4; D unclear. V was clipped by 0 bases and J by 0 bases, with 9 bases between them. Per the germline V gene, CDR1 is WNHNN and CDR2 is SYGVQD (reference sequence). The CDR3 contains 16 residues. DNA for the CDR3: TGCGCCAGCAGTGAGTCTCGGTCCGGAGCCAAAAACATTCAGTACTTC. This sequence encodes CASSESRSGAKNIQYF.

J is TRBJ1-1 and V is TRBV7-8; D is unclear. Trimming took off 2 bases at V and 1 base at J, with 8 bases between the two ends. Germline CDR1 and CDR2: SGHVS and FQNEAQ. The CDR3 is 14 amino acids. DNA of the CDR3: TGTGCCAGCAGCTTATACTTTACGAACACTGAAGCTTTCTTT. This sequence encodes CASSLYFTNTEAFF.